Presented here are 14 T cell receptor beta chains from one specimen sequenced in a study of T cells after posttransplantation cyclophosphamide. Sequencing used immunoSEQ multiplex PCR; TCRdb keeps in-frame clones, though not all of them. This table has 66,000 or so clones, around 95% appearing once. Source material: PBMCs. The source of these receptors is a woman in her thirties in good health and a related stem cell transplant donor.

The chain links TRBV6-1 to TRBJ2-5; 7 bases fit TRBD2. The V segment lost 6 bases and the J segment 5 bases; nucleotides outside the gene matches: 9. Germline V CDR1 and CDR2: MNHNS, SASEGT. The CDR3 extends over 14 amino acids. The CDR3 protein is CASSSSWGGETQYF. Written as DNA, the CDR3 is TGTGCCAGCAGCTCAAGCTGGGGGGGGGAGACCCAGTACTTC.

V usage is TRBV14 and J usage is TRBJ1-1; D remains ambiguous. The CDR3 sequence is 14 residues long. The V gene's germline CDR1 is SGHDN and CDR2 FVKESK. The V and J ends lost 2 bases and 5 bases respectively, with 12 bases between them. CDR3 sequence reads: CASSQQWAGTEAFF. The DNA for the CDR3 is TGTGCCAGCAGCCAACAGTGGGCTGGTACTGAAGCTTTCTTT.

The rearrangement links TRBV5-1 to TRBJ2-5; 10 bases agree with TRBD2. This CDR3 spans 14 amino acids. Germline V gene sequence: CDR1 SGHRS, CDR2 YFSETQ. Trimming at V came to 3 bases and at J to 6 bases, leaving 5 bases not matched to a gene. CDR3 amino acids: CASSSISGGKTQYF. CDR3 bases: TGCGCCAGCAGCTCCATTAGCGGGGGGAAGACCCAGTACTTC. The whole variable domain, filled in from reference TRBV5-1 and TRBJ2-5, reads KAGVTQTPRYLIKTRGQQVTLSCSPISGHRSVSWYQQTPGQGLQFLFEYFSETQRNKGNFPGRFSGRQFSNSRSEMNVSTLELGDSALYLCASSSISGGKTQYFGPGTRLLVL.

The V gene is TRBV5-4, the J gene TRBJ1-2, with TRBD1 as a possible D gene (6 bases). The germline V gene has CDR1 SGHNT and CDR2 YYREEE (reference sequence). The CDR3 has 17 residues. V gave up 0 bases and J gave up 4 bases, with 19 bases separating them. Written as DNA, the CDR3 is TGTGCCAGCAGCTTGGGGGACGGGACACCGGGTGCCTATGGCTACACCTTC. This codes for CASSLGDGTPGAYGYTF.

This chain connects TRBV5-1 to TRBJ2-7, with D possibly matching TRBD2 (6 bases). The V gene's germline CDR1 is SGHRS and CDR2 YFSETQ. The V and J ends lost 3 bases and 3 bases respectively, with 10 bases between them. This CDR3 contains 13 residues. For the CDR3, the DNA is TGCGCCAGCAGCTCAACGGGACTCTACGAGCAGTACTTC. As protein: CASSSTGLYEQYF.

V and J are TRBV7-2 and TRBJ1-3; a possible D gene is TRBD1 (6 bases). V lost 5 bases and J lost 0, with 14 bases in between. Germline V gene sequence: CDR1 SGHTA, CDR2 FQGNSA. This CDR3 has 16 amino acids. The CDR3 DNA reads TGTGCCAGCAGCCAGGGGACGTACCTCTCTGGAAACACCATATATTTT. This codes for CASSQGTYLSGNTIYF. The complete variable domain, with remaining parts taken from reference TRBV7-2 and TRBJ1-3, reads GAGVSQSPSNKVTEKGKDVELRCDPISGHTALYWYRQSLGQGLEFLIYFQGNSAPDKSGLPSDRFSAERTGGSVSTLTIQRTQQEDSAVYLCASSQGTYLSGNTIYFGEGSWLTVV.

This sequence joins TRBV29-1 and TRBJ1-1, with D uncertain. V was clipped by 5 bases and J by 5 bases, with 15 bases between them. Germline-derived CDR1 and CDR2 are SQVTM and ANQGSEA. CDR3 length: 13 residues. This CDR3 reads CSVRISFGTEAFF. DNA of the CDR3: TGCAGCGTTCGTATTAGCTTCGGGACTGAAGCTTTCTTT.

Only a few counts were recorded for this clone. The chain joins TRBV7-9 to TRBJ1-1; D unresolved. The CDR3 is 13 amino acids. V was pared by 7 bases and J by 2 bases, with 11 bases between. The V gene's germline CDR1 is SEHNR and CDR2 FQNEAQ (reference sequence). CDR3 protein: CASTTTPNTEAFF. The CDR3, as DNA: TGTGCCAGCACCACCACCCCCAACACTGAAGCTTTCTTT.

The gene calls are TRBV7-9 and TRBJ2-5; D gene uncertain. The CDR3 has 14 residues. Germline V gives CDR1 SEHNR, CDR2 FQNEAQ (reference sequence). V was pared by 2 bases and J by 2 bases, with 9 bases between. CDR3 coding DNA: TGTGCCAGCAGCTTAAGTCTATTACAAGAGACCCAGTACTTC. Residues: CASSLSLLQETQYF.

This clone was seen just once. This chain uses TRBV29-1 with TRBJ2-1; D remains unclear. The CDR3 is 12 residues long. V was shortened by 4 bases and J by 9 bases, with 13 bases between the two germline ends. Germline values: CDR1 SQVTM, CDR2 ANQGSEA. CDR3 sequence: CSVAPRGGEQFF. CDR3 DNA: TGCAGCGTTGCACCCCGCGGTGGTGAGCAGTTCTTC.

The chain employs TRBV7-9 and TRBJ1-2, with unresolved D. The CDR3 length is 14 residues. Trimming removed 3 bases from V and 1 base from J, with 9 bases in between. Germline V gene data show CDR1 as SEHNR and CDR2 as FQNEAQ (reference sequence). This CDR3 reads CASSFSPSNYGYTF. The CDR3 DNA is TGTGCCAGCAGCTTTAGTCCCAGTAACTATGGCTACACCTTC.

The genes are TRBV11-3 and TRBJ1-3; a possible D gene is TRBD1 (5 bases). V was pared by 1 base and J by 2 bases, with 6 bases between. The CDR3 has 14 residues. Germline V gene sequence: CDR1 SGHNT, CDR2 YENEEA. The CDR3 DNA reads TGTGCCAGCAGCTTAGCAGGGCCTGGAAACACCATATATTTT. Its translation is CASSLAGPGNTIYF.

Concerning this clone: Mismatch with germline at one junction end may stem from a read error. The chain uses TRBV2 and TRBJ2-5; D gene ambiguous. CDR1 and CDR2 from the germline V gene are SNHLY and FYNNEI. The CDR3 runs to 13 residues. CDR3 in amino acids: CASSEGIQGTQYF. The CDR3 DNA is TGTGCCAGCAGTGAAGGGATCCAAGGGACCCAGTACTTC.

The V and J genes are TRBV7-2 and TRBJ2-3; the match to TRBD2 covers 10 bases. V gave up 2 bases and J gave up 0 bases; unmatched junction bases: 8. This CDR3 region has 18 residues. Germline values: CDR1 SGHTA, CDR2 FQGNSA. CDR3 sequence: CASSLSSSGSYSTDTQYF. Written as DNA, the CDR3 is TGTGCCAGCAGCTTAAGCTCTAGCGGGAGCTATAGCACAGATACGCAGTATTTT.